These 29 T cell receptor beta chains originate from one sample sequenced in a study of blood T cells in healthy people across ages. With a J-beta primer mix and a sample-barcoded 5' primer, a second PCR ran about 7 to 12 cycles. TCRdb fed the 5' RACE reads into MiXCR, producing one record per CDR3 protein. Of 1.5 million to 2 million distinct CDR3 sequences in the sample, 49% are singletons; the top ten hold less than 2.5%. Material for sequencing was blood. These TCRs come from a woman in her 40s in good health.

This clonotype was found a few times. The J gene is TRBJ2-7, the V gene TRBV20-1, with D possibly TRBD1 on 6 matching bases. V shed 3 bases and J shed 2 bases, with 14 bases lying between them. Germline CDR1 DFQATT, CDR2 SNEGSKA (reference sequence). This CDR3 is 14 amino acids long. The CDR3 sequence is CSASDRRSAYEQYF. Written as DNA, the CDR3 is TGCAGTGCTAGCGACAGGAGGAGCGCCTACGAGCAGTACTTC.

This clonotype was counted only a few times. The chain joins TRBV3-1 to TRBJ2-3, with D maybe TRBD1 (5 bases). Germline V gene data show CDR1 as LGHDT and CDR2 as YNNKEL (reference sequence). CDR3 length: 16 amino acids. With 7 bases removed from V and 0 bases from J, the gap between germline ends came to 17 bases. CDR3 sequence reads: CASTAVGATSTDTQYF. In DNA, the CDR3 is TGTGCCAGCACCGCTGTTGGGGCTACTAGCACAGATACGCAGTATTTT.

The chain links TRBV6-6 to TRBJ1-6; 8 bases are a match to TRBD1. Trimming cost V 2 bases and J 7 bases; bases outside gene matches: 10. The CDR3 has 17 amino acids. Germline V CDR1 and CDR2: MNHNY, SVGAGI (reference sequence). CDR3 DNA: TGTGCCAGCAGTTACGGGGGGACAGGAGGAGGAAATTCACCCCTCCACTTT. This sequence encodes CASSYGGTGGGNSPLHF.

This clonotype showed up just once. This CDR3 is CASRVPWAADTQYF. The CDR3 nucleotides are TGTGCCAGCAGGGTACCCTGGGCCGCAGATACGCAGTATTTT. The chain couples TRBV28 to TRBJ2-3, with D unresolved. Trimming took 6 bases from V and 4 from J, leaving 14 bases between them. The CDR3 extends over 14 amino acids. CDR1 and CDR2 from the germline V gene are MDHEN and SYDVKM.

The V call is TRBV7-2, the J call TRBJ1-4; D gene uncertain. V was clipped by 4 bases and J by 5 bases, with 14 bases between them. Looked up from germline, CDR1 is SGHTA and CDR2 is FQGNSA. CDR3 length equals 15 residues. CDR3 DNA: TGTGCCAGCAGCTCTTACGGTCAAAAAAATGAAAAACTGTTTTTT. Amino acid sequence: CASSSYGQKNEKLFF.

The chain has TRBV12-3 or TRBV12-4 and TRBJ2-3, with unresolved D. V lost 5 bases and J 7 bases, leaving 10 bases between the germline ends. The CDR3 covers 12 residues. The CDR3 nucleotides read TGTGCCAGCAGTATGGACGGCTATACGCAGTATTTT. It yields the protein CASSMDGYTQYF.

The chain carries TRBV10-2 and TRBJ1-4; D remains ambiguous. Trimming removed 6 bases from V and 0 bases from J, with 8 bases in between. This CDR3 is built from 14 residues. CDR1 is WSHSY, CDR2 SAAADI, per germline. CDR3 nucleotides: TGCGCCAGCAGGCCAGCGGCAACTAATGAAAAACTGTTTTTT. As protein: CASRPAATNEKLFF.

The chain carries TRBV18 and TRBJ1-2, with D perhaps matching TRBD1 (6 bases). V gave up 3 bases and J gave up 2 bases, with 19 bases separating them. The CDR3 is made up of 17 amino acids. Germline V gene data show CDR1 as KGHSH and CDR2 as LQKENI. The CDR3 loop reads CASSPQRGTSGNYGYTF. The CDR3, as DNA: TGTGCCAGCTCACCCCAAAGAGGGACATCGGGGAACTATGGCTACACCTTC.

This clonotype has only a few counts. The V gene is TRBV2, the J gene TRBJ2-5; D remains ambiguous. Germline values: CDR1 SNHLY, CDR2 FYNNEI. Deletions cut 4 bases from V and 5 bases from J, with 14 bases between. The CDR3 runs to 14 residues. The CDR3: CASSGAGSRETQYF. CDR3 DNA: TGTGCCAGCAGTGGAGCAGGTTCTAGGGAGACCCAGTACTTC.

This chain joins TRBV10-3 and TRBJ2-5; TRBD2 might be the D (5 bases). The germline V and J ends were trimmed by 5 bases and 0 bases, with 16 bases remaining between them. The CDR3 contains 16 residues. Germline-derived CDR1 and CDR2 are ENHRY and SYGVKD. Written as DNA, the CDR3 is TGTGCCATCAGTAAGTTAGAGGGAGCGTACCAAGAGACCCAGTACTTC. Protein sequence: CAISKLEGAYQETQYF.

For this clonotype: One end of the junction is discordant with germline, which a read error may explain. J is TRBJ2-3 and V is TRBV11-2; the match to TRBD2 covers 9 bases. From germline, CDR1 is SGHAT and CDR2 FQNNGV. The CDR3 length is 17 residues. The CDR3: CASSLDFSSGGIDTQYF. The DNA of the CDR3 is TGCGCCAGCAGCTTAGATTTTAGTAGCGGGGGTATCGATACGCAGTATTTT.

The table lists this clonotype with a few counts. CDR3 sequence reads: CASSSKKQGARDTQYF. The CDR3 bases are TGTGCCAGCAGCTCTAAGAAACAGGGGGCGCGGGATACGCAGTATTTT. The chain links TRBV7-2 to TRBJ2-3, with 9 bases that match TRBD1. From germline, CDR1 is SGHTA and CDR2 FQGNSA. V gave up 4 bases and J gave up 6 bases; unmatched junction bases: 11. The CDR3 is 16 residues long.

The chain carries TRBV4-2 and TRBJ1-4, with a tentative D call TRBD1 (5 bases). From germline, CDR1 is LGHNA and CDR2 YNFKEQ. V dropped 1 base and J dropped 12 bases, with 27 bases sitting between them. The CDR3 is made up of 18 amino acids. The CDR3 DNA reads TGTGCCAGCAGCCAAGTAAGGCCAGGGATGGGACCACGTGGGGAACTGTTTTTT. Amino acids: CASSQVRPGMGPRGELFF.

The genes are TRBV5-1 and TRBJ2-5, with TRBD2 identical over 9 bases. This CDR3 comprises 15 residues. Trimming removed 3 bases from V and 5 bases from J; junction bases left unmatched: 8. CDR1 SGHRS and CDR2 YFSETQ come from the germline V gene. The CDR3 DNA sequence: TGCGCCAGCAGCTCTAGCGACGCGGGAGGGGAGACCCAGTACTTC. Translated, it gives CASSSSDAGGETQYF.

The chain joins TRBV6-2 or TRBV6-3 to TRBJ2-7; no reliable D call. This CDR3 contains 16 residues. CDR1 and CDR2 (germline): MNHEY, SVGEGT. The germline V and J ends were trimmed by 2 bases and 12 bases, with 26 bases remaining between them. The CDR3 sequence is CASSYGELVLGNIRYF. The CDR3, as DNA: TGTGCCAGCAGTTACGGGGAATTAGTTTTAGGGAACATTCGGTACTTC.

The rearrangement links TRBV20-1 to TRBJ1-6; maybe TRBD1 (5 bases). Trimming stripped 6 bases from V and 8 bases from J, with 17 bases between. The CDR3 runs 14 residues. The germline V gene encodes CDR1 DFQATT and CDR2 SNEGSKA (reference sequence). The CDR3 DNA reads TGCAGTGCCGGCAAGGGGTGGGTTGATTCACCCCTCCACTTT. This encodes CSAGKGWVDSPLHF.

The chain has TRBV28 and TRBJ1-5; unclear D gene. Germline V lookup: CDR1 MDHEN, CDR2 SYDVKM. CDR3 length: 17 residues. Trimming removed 3 bases from V and 1 base from J, with 16 bases in between. The CDR3 DNA reads as TGTGCCAGCAGTTTCCCCAGCTCGGGGTCGAGCAATCAGCCCCAGCATTTT. This encodes CASSFPSSGSSNQPQHF.

The chain joins TRBV5-1 to TRBJ2-5, with 11 positions matching TRBD2. The germline V gene has CDR1 SGHRS and CDR2 YFSETQ. V was pared by 2 bases and J by 2 bases, with 5 bases of the junction left unmatched. The CDR3 runs 16 residues. The CDR3 DNA reads as TGCGCCAGCAGCTTTAGGGGACTAGCGGATCAAGAGACCCAGTACTTC. Amino acids: CASSFRGLADQETQYF.

Points on this clonotype: The junction does not match germline at one end; this may be a read error. The rearrangement joins TRBV12-3 or TRBV12-4 to TRBJ1-6; TRBD1 might be the D (6 bases). This CDR3 is 14 amino acids long. The chain's CDR3 is CASSLVQGRSPLHF. The CDR3 DNA is TGTGCCAGCAGCTTAGTACAGGGAAGATCACCCCTCCACTTT.

The V gene is TRBV12-3 or TRBV12-4, the J gene TRBJ1-6, with 8 bases lining up with TRBD1. This CDR3 has 13 amino acids. V was pared by 10 bases and J by 9 bases, with 8 bases of the junction left unmatched. This CDR3 reads CATGQGLFSPLHF. As DNA, the CDR3 is TGTGCCACCGGACAGGGCCTTTTTTCACCCCTCCACTTT.

V usage is TRBV20-1 and J usage is TRBJ2-7; the match to TRBD2 covers 7 bases. The germline V gene encodes CDR1 DFQATT and CDR2 SNEGSKA (reference sequence). This CDR3 is 16 amino acids long. V trimming: 0 bases; J trimming: 0 bases; junction bases outside the gene matches: 8. CDR3 amino acids: CSARDSGGSDSYEQYF. The CDR3 DNA is TGCAGTGCTAGAGATTCGGGGGGTTCCGACTCCTACGAGCAGTACTTC.

This chain uses TRBV6-5 with TRBJ1-5; tentative D call: TRBD1 (6 bases). Germline V gene data show CDR1 as MNHEY and CDR2 as SVGAGI. The CDR3 contains 13 residues. Trimming removed 10 bases at V and 10 bases at J, with 20 bases between. The CDR3 region is CATQPGALSPQHF. The CDR3 coding sequence is TGTGCCACCCAACCAGGGGCCTTAAGTCCCCAGCATTTT.

This clonotype was seen repeatedly, ten times or more. The rearrangement joins TRBV6-2 or TRBV6-3 to TRBJ2-3, with D uncertain. The V gene lost 3 bases and the J gene lost 6 bases, with 13 bases spanning the gap. The CDR3 totals 14 residues. Germline-derived CDR1 and CDR2 are MNHEY and SVGEGT. CDR3: CASSYNEPTDTQYF. The CDR3 DNA reads as TGTGCCAGCAGTTATAACGAACCTACGGATACGCAGTATTTT.

The J gene is TRBJ2-3, the V gene TRBV3-1; 13 bases are a match to TRBD2. Germline V lookup: CDR1 LGHDT, CDR2 YNNKEL (reference sequence). V shed 2 bases and J 2 bases; nucleotides not matched to a gene: 4. The CDR3 is 17 residues long. The CDR3 sequence is CASSQRGLAGATDTQYF. The CDR3 nucleotides are TGTGCCAGCAGCCAAAGAGGACTAGCGGGGGCCACAGATACGCAGTATTTT.

In this sample, this clonotype turned up a few times. The J gene is TRBJ2-7, the V gene TRBV29-1, with 9 bases identical to TRBD1. The CDR3 length is 15 residues. CDR1 is SQVTM, CDR2 ANQGSEA, per germline. The V gene end was trimmed by 4 bases and the J gene end by 5 bases; junction bases not matched to a gene: 12. CDR3 nucleotide sequence: TGCAGCGTTGCCACAGGGGGCCTAGCAGCCCACGAGCAGTACTTC. Amino acid sequence: CSVATGGLAAHEQYF.

This clonotype was counted a few times. The chain uses TRBV7-9 and TRBJ2-3; no definite D call. CDR3 length equals 14 residues. Germline V CDR1 and CDR2: SEHNR, FQNEAQ (reference sequence). The V gene lost 7 bases and the J gene lost 6 bases, with 17 bases spanning the gap. For the CDR3, the DNA is TGTGCCAGCACCCCTGGTCGGGTCCCCGATACGCAGTATTTT. Its translation: CASTPGRVPDTQYF. Together with reference TRBV7-9 and TRBJ2-3, the CDR3 gives the full variable domain: DTGVSQNPRHKITKRGQNVTFRCDPISEHNRLYWYRQTLGQGPEFLTYFQNEAQLEKSRLLSDRFSAERPKGSFSTLEIQRTEQGDSAMYLCASTPGRVPDTQYFGPGTRLTVL.

This clonotype has more than one count but fewer than ten. V and J are TRBV7-6 and TRBJ2-2; D unresolved. The CDR3 runs to 14 residues. From germline, CDR1 is SGHVS and CDR2 FNYEAQ. The V end lost 3 bases, the J end lost 5 bases, and 10 bases lay between the germline ends. Here the CDR3 DNA reads TGTGCCAGCAGCTTGAATCTTGGGACCGGGGAGCTGTTTTTT. Translating gives CASSLNLGTGELFF. Together with reference TRBV7-6 and TRBJ2-2, the CDR3 gives the full variable domain: GAGVSQSPRYKVTKRGQDVALRCDPISGHVSLYWYRQALGQGPEFLTYFNYEAQQDKSGLPNDRFSAERPEGSISTLTIQRTEQRDSAMYRCASSLNLGTGELFFGEGSRLTVL.

The chain joins TRBV20-1 to TRBJ2-3; 8 positions agree with TRBD1. The V and J ends lost 5 bases and 1 base, in that order; junction bases with no gene match: 8. Looked up from germline, CDR1 is DFQATT and CDR2 is SNEGSKA (reference sequence). The CDR3 sequence is 15 residues long. The CDR3 bases are TGCAGTGCTCAGATCCCGGGACAGGGCACAGATACGCAGTATTTT. This codes for CSAQIPGQGTDTQYF.

J is TRBJ2-3 and V is TRBV9; 7 bases fit TRBD1. CDR3 size: 15 residues. After removal of 0 bases from V and 4 bases from J, the junction contained 5 bases not matched to a gene. The V gene's germline CDR1 is SGDLS and CDR2 YYNGEE. CDR3 region: CASSVGSQGADTQYF. In DNA, the CDR3 is TGTGCCAGCAGCGTAGGGAGCCAGGGGGCAGATACGCAGTATTTT. Drawing the rest from reference TRBV9 and TRBJ2-3, the complete variable domain is DSGVTQTPKHLITATGQRVTLRCSPRSGDLSVYWYQQSLDQGLQFLIQYYNGEERAKGNILERFSAQQFPDLHSELNLSSLELGDSALYFCASSVGSQGADTQYFGPGTRLTVL.